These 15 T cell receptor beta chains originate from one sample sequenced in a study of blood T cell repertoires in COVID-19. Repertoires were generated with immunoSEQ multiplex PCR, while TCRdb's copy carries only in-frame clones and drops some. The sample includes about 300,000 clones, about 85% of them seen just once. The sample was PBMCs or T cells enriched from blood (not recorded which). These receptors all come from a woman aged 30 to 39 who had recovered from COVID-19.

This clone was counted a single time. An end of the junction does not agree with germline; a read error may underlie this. CDR3 in amino acids: CASSASRDTQYF. DNA of the CDR3: TGTGCCAGCAGCGCTAGCAGAGATACGCAGTATTTT. The chain carries TRBV6-5 and TRBJ2-3, with D possibly matching TRBD2 (5 bases). The germline V gene encodes CDR1 MNHEY and CDR2 SVGAGI. The CDR3 sequence is 12 residues long.

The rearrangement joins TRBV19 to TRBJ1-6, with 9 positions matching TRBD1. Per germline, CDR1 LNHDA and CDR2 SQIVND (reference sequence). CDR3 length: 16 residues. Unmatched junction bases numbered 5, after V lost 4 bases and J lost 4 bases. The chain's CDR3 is CASSTPGQGYNSPLHF. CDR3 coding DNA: TGTGCCAGTAGTACCCCGGGACAGGGATATAATTCACCCCTCCACTTT.

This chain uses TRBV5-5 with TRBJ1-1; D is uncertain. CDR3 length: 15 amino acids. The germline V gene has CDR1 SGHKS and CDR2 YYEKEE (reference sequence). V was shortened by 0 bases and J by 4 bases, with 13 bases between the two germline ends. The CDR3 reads CASSLVSAVGTEAFF. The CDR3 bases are TGTGCCAGCAGCTTGGTATCTGCGGTGGGCACTGAAGCTTTCTTT.

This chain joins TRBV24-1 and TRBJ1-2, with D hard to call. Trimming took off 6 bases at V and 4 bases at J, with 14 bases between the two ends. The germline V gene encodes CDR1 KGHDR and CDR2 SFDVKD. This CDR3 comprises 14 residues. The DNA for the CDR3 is TGTGCCACCAGTTCGAATCGGGAGGCCTATGGCTACACCTTC. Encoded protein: CATSSNREAYGYTF.

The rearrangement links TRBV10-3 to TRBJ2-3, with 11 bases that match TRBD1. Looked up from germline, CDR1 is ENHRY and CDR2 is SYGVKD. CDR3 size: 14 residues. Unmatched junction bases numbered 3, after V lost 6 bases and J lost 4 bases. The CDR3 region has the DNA TGTGCCATCAGCGGACAGGGGGCATCAGATACGCAGTATTTT. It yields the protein CAISGQGASDTQYF.

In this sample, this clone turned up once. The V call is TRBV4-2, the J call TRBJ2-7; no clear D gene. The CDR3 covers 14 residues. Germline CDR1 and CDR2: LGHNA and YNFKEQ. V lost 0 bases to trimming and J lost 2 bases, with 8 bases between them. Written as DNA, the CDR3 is TGTGCCAGCAGCCAAGAGTGGCCAACCTACGAGCAGTACTTC. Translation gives CASSQEWPTYEQYF.

The CDR3 region has the DNA TGTGCCAGTAGTCCCCGGACAGGCAACTACGAGCAGTACTTC. Its translation is CASSPRTGNYEQYF. V and J are TRBV19 and TRBJ2-7; 7 nucleotides align to TRBD1. The V gene end was trimmed by 5 bases and the J gene end by 3 bases; junction bases not matched to a gene: 7. The CDR3 consists of 14 residues. The germline V gene encodes CDR1 LNHDA and CDR2 SQIVND (reference sequence).

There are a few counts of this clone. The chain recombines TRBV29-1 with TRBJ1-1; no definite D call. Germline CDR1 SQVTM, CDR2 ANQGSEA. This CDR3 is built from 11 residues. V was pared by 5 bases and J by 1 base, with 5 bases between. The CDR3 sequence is CSVYRNTEAFF. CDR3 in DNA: TGCAGCGTTTACAGGAACACTGAAGCTTTCTTT.

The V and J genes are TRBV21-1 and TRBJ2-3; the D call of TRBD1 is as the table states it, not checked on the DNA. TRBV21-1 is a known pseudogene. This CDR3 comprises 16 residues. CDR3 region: CASSNVGTVATDTQYF. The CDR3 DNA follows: TGTGCCAGCAGTAATGTGGGGACAGTGGCTACAGATACGCAGTATTTT.

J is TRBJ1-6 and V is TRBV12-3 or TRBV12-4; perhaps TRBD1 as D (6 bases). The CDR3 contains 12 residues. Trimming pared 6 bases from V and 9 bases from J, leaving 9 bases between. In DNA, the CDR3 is TGTGCCAGCAGCTTGGGGGCTTCACCCCTCCACTTT. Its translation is CASSLGASPLHF.

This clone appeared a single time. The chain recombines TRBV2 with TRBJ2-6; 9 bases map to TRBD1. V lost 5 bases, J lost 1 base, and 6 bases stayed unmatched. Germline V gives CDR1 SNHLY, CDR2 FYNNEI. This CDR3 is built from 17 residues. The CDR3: CASSRDRDPSGANVLTF. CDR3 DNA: TGTGCCAGCAGTCGGGACAGGGACCCTTCTGGGGCCAACGTCCTGACTTTC.

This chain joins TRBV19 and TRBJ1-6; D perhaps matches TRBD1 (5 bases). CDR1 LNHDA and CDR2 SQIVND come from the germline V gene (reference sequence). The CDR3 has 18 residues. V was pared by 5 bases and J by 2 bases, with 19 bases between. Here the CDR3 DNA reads TGTGCCAGTAGTCCTGAGCCCGGGGGGAGCACCTATAATTCACCCCTCCACTTT. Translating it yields CASSPEPGGSTYNSPLHF.

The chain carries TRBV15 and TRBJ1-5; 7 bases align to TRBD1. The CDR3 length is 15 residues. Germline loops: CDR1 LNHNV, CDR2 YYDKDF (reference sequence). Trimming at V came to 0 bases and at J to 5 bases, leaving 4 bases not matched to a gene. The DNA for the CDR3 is TGTGCCACCAGCAGAGATCAACAGGGGTATCAGCCCCAGCATTTT. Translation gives CATSRDQQGYQPQHF.

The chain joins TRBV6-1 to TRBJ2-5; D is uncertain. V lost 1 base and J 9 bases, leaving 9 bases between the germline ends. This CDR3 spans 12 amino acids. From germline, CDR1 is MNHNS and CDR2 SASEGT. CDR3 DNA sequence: TGTGCCAGCAGTGAAGGACCCGCGGCCCAGTACTTC. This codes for CASSEGPAAQYF.

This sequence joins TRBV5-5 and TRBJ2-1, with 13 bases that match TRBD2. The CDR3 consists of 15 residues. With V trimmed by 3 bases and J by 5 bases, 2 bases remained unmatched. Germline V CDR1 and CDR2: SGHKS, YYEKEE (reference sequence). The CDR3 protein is CASSWTSGGHNEQFF. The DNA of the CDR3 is TGTGCCAGCAGCTGGACTAGCGGGGGACACAATGAGCAGTTCTTC.